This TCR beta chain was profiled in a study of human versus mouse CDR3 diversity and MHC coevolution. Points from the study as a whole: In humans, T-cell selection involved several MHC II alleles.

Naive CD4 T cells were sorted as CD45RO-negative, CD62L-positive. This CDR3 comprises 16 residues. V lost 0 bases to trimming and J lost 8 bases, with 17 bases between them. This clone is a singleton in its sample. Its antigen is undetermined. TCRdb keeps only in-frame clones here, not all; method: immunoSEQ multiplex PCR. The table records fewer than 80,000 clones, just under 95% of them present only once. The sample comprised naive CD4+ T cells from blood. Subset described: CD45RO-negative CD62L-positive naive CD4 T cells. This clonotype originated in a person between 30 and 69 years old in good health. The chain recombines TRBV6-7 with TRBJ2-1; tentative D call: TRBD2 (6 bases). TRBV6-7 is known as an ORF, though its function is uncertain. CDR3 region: CASSYSPTRGSHEQFF. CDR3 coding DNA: TGTGCCAGCAGTTACTCTCCGACCCGGGGGTCGCATGAGCAGTTCTTC.